These T cell receptor beta chains were read from a single sample in a study of T cell responses to AZD1222 COVID-19 vaccine. Profiled with immunoSEQ multiplex PCR; TCRdb holds only in-frame clones, not every one. The table includes some 99,000 clones, about 88% detected once. The sequencing used peripheral blood, collected on day 0 of AZD1222 vaccination. The source is an adult in good health. Both conserved end residues are part of each CDR3. A row's size may be missing; if present it is once, few, many or a size class.

V | size | CDR3
TRBV28 | NA | CASSPPASGGLSSYNEQFF
TRBV7-2 | NA | CASSFSRTGLGTDTQYF
TRBV28 | NA | CASSGTGGYEQYF
TRBV7-8 | NA | CASSPQGMQFF
TRBV20-1 | NA | CSAVQGKLFF
TRBV27 | NA | CASSLFGPERDYGYTF
TRBV2 | NA | CASSEMRGPQETQYF
TRBV6-5 | NA | CASSYSGGARETQYF
TRBV9 | NA | CASSVGPRGTGELFF
TRBV4-3 | NA | CASSLYLPDSPLLAKNIQYF
TRBV7-2 | NA | CASSPGPSTDTQYF
TRBV7-3 | NA | CASSTQGRGRFSGANVLTF
TRBV5-4 | NA | CASSSPGTTNTEAFF
TRBV28 | NA | CASSPTQGNTEAFF
TRBV18 | NA | CASSPPVAGRETQYF
TRBV10-1 | NA | CAGRQGGPTNEKLFF
TRBV29-1 | few | CSAQEGAGYTF
TRBV3-1/TRBV3-2 | NA | CASSPRTSGSWFF
TRBV19 | NA | CASSIWTENQPQHF
TRBV9 | NA | CASSVDTGNYGYTF
TRBV19 | NA | CASSSNGNSGNTIYF
TRBV5-8 | NA | CASSLGARPGGSEKLFF
TRBV5-1 | NA | CASPLLWASTDTQYF
TRBV7-3 | NA | CASSTNRGLGEQFF
TRBV30 | NA | CACRGRRDTGELFF
TRBV3-1/TRBV3-2 | NA | CASSQAVRRQFF
TRBV19 | NA | CASDRNTEAFF
TRBV6-1 | NA | CASSDVGASIMNTEAFF
TRBV5-1 | NA | CASSTGINNSPLHF